This T cell receptor (beta chain) was retrieved from a study of siplizumab effects on memory and regulatory T cells. TCRdb keeps only in-frame clones here, not all; method: immunoSEQ multiplex PCR. The sample contains about 50,000 clones, over 90% of which appear only once. This clone was counted once. The CDR3 covers 15 residues. Between the trimmed V and J ends, which lost 1 base and 3 bases, there was a span of 12 bases. Looked up from germline, CDR1 is SGHAT and CDR2 is FQNNGV. The chain carries TRBV11-2 and TRBJ1-2; D might be TRBD1 (6 bases). Sequencing was done on a sample of CD8+ T cells sorted from blood. This TCR derives from a human donor in good health. CDR3 coding DNA: TGTGCCAGCAGCTTAGTTCAGGGGCTGGACTATGGCTACACCTTC. Translated, it gives CASSLVQGLDYGYTF.